This T cell receptor (beta chain) appears in the sequencing data of a study of post-analysis software for immune sequencing data. On the study more broadly: Relapsing-remitting, secondary progressive and progressive-relapsing forms made up the multiple sclerosis disease courses.

Points on this clonotype: The antigen remains undetermined.

This CDR3 region has 14 residues. Deletions cut 7 bases from V and 3 bases from J, with 16 bases between. Germline CDR1 is SGHTA and CDR2 is FQGNSA. Study conclusions and caveats: Diversity measured as normalized Chao1 was significantly lower in multiple sclerosis patients than in controls. Patients carried roughly 5 TRBV segments more frequently than controls did, and TRBV5-6, TRBV5-1 and TRBV20-1 were among them.

Carried by the TCR beta cDNA libraries were unique molecular identifiers. Some 540,000 cDNA molecules were obtained from about 0.98 to 11 million T cells. From the PCR reads, TCRdb called clonotypes with MiXCR, one entry per CDR3 protein. The sample holds 800,000 to 950,000 distinct CDR3 sequences, approximately 50% seen once. The rearrangement links TRBV7-2 to TRBJ2-7, with D perhaps matching TRBD1 (6 bases). The source of this sequence is a girl aged 10 to 17 with multiple sclerosis. Sequencing was carried out using blood. CDR3 coding DNA: TGTGCCAGCAAACCACAGGGCTCGGGCTACGAGCAGTACTTC. Amino acids: CASKPQGSGYEQYF.